The 15 T cell receptor beta chains reported below all come from one sample, sequenced in a study of T cells in Graves' hyperthyroidism and ophthalmopathy. Authors of the study amplified TCR beta CDR3 regions from RNA transcripts. First-round RT-PCR with HTBI primers amplified the TCR CDR3 region. MiXCR was run by TCRdb on the multiplex PCR reads, yielding one entry per CDR3 protein. The sample has more than 300,000 distinct CDR3 sequences, roughly 14% seen once. Sequences were obtained from blood. Source of these receptors: a woman in her 30s with Graves' hyperthyroidism.

This clonotype was detected ten times or more. J is TRBJ2-1 and V is TRBV6-1; D possibly corresponds to TRBD1 (6 bases). V lost 7 bases and J lost 5, with 15 bases in between. The CDR3 has 14 residues. CDR1 and CDR2 from the germline V gene are MNHNS and SASEGT. The CDR3 spells CASNPAGDHNEQFF. CDR3 in DNA: TGTGCCAGCAATCCGGCAGGGGACCACAATGAGCAGTTCTTC.

DNA for the CDR3: TGTGCCAGCAGCTTAGACTGGGCAGGGGAAGAGACCCAGTACTTC. It codes for CASSLDWAGEETQYF. This chain uses TRBV7-8 with TRBJ2-5, with D possibly matching TRBD1 (6 bases). Germline CDR1 SGHVS, CDR2 FQNEAQ. This CDR3 is 15 amino acids long. Trimming removed 1 base from V and 3 bases from J, with 12 bases in between.

This clonotype was counted ten times or more. The chain is built from TRBV27 and TRBJ1-5; D is uncertain. The CDR3 spans 14 residues. Germline V gene data show CDR1 as MNHEY and CDR2 as SMNVEV (reference sequence). V lost 5 bases and J lost 4, with 12 bases in between. CDR3 protein: CASSPDGRNQPQHF. In DNA form, the CDR3 reads TGTGCCAGCAGTCCGGACGGGCGTAATCAGCCCCAGCATTTT.

The rearrangement joins TRBV28 to TRBJ2-7, with TRBD2 matching 9 bases. CDR1 and CDR2 from the germline V gene are MDHEN and SYDVKM. The CDR3 has 15 residues. J gave up 2 bases and V 6 bases, and 8 bases lay outside the gene matches. CDR3 protein: CASSANSGSAYEQYF. CDR3 DNA sequence: TGTGCCAGCAGCGCTAATAGCGGGAGCGCCTACGAGCAGTACTTC.

This clonotype has ten or more counts. The rearrangement joins TRBV15 to TRBJ2-1, with a possible D match to TRBD2 (6 bases). V was clipped by 0 bases and J by 1 base, with 16 bases between them. This CDR3 has 18 amino acids. From germline, CDR1 is LNHNV and CDR2 YYDKDF (reference sequence). CDR3 in DNA: TGTGCCACCAGCAGAGATCTCCCCTCTAGCGTATCCTACAATGAGCAGTTCTTC. Amino acids: CATSRDLPSSVSYNEQFF.

In its sample, this clonotype was seen many times. V gene TRBV27 combines with J gene TRBJ2-6; 8 bases are a match to TRBD1. Germline CDR1 and CDR2: MNHEY and SMNVEV (reference sequence). The CDR3 extends over 16 amino acids. After removal of 6 bases from V and 0 bases from J, the junction contained 4 bases not matched to a gene. CDR3 nucleotide sequence: TGTGCCAGCAGACGACAGGGGCCCTCTGGGGCCAACGTCCTGACTTTC. Protein: CASRRQGPSGANVLTF.

This clonotype was seen many times. The rearrangement joins TRBV20-1 to TRBJ2-7; the D gene is possibly TRBD2 (6 bases). There are 13 residues in the CDR3. V was pared by 6 bases and J by 0 bases, with 12 bases between. The V gene's germline CDR1 is DFQATT and CDR2 SNEGSKA (reference sequence). The chain's CDR3 is CSADRDSSYEQYF. As DNA, the CDR3 is TGCAGTGCCGACCGGGACTCCTCCTACGAGCAGTACTTC.

This clonotype was detected ten times or more. V is TRBV11-2 and J is TRBJ2-2, with 7 bases aligning to TRBD1. CDR3 length: 15 residues. Germline values: CDR1 SGHAT, CDR2 FQNNGV. Losses at the gene ends were 5 bases for V and 2 bases for J; bases not matched to a gene: 5. The CDR3 DNA follows: TGTGCCAGCAGCAGGGGACAGCTTAACACCGGGGAGCTGTTTTTT. This sequence encodes CASSRGQLNTGELFF.

J is TRBJ2-2 and V is TRBV6-5; tentative D call: TRBD2 (6 bases). The CDR3 spans 12 residues. Per the germline V gene, CDR1 is MNHEY and CDR2 is SVGAGI. Trimming pared 4 bases from V and 7 bases from J, leaving 7 bases between. The chain's CDR3 is CASSWRVGELFF. CDR3 coding DNA: TGTGCCAGCAGTTGGAGGGTCGGGGAGCTGTTTTTT.

The V call is TRBV29-1, the J call TRBJ2-1, with D possibly called TRBD1 or TRBD2 (7 bases each). Deletions cut 3 bases from V and 1 base from J, with 16 bases between. Per the germline V gene, CDR1 is SQVTM and CDR2 is ANQGSEA. The CDR3 is 16 residues long. The CDR3 protein is CSVDRGRAESYNEQFF. The CDR3 nucleotides are TGCAGCGTTGACAGGGGGAGGGCCGAATCCTACAATGAGCAGTTCTTC.

This sequence joins TRBV27 and TRBJ1-2; D is undetermined. The V end lost 11 bases, the J end lost 8 bases, and 15 bases lay between the germline ends. Germline CDR1 MNHEY, CDR2 SMNVEV (reference sequence). This CDR3 has 11 residues. In DNA form, the CDR3 reads TGTGCCTTATTTAACGGTGTCGGCTACACCTTC. This sequence encodes CALFNGVGYTF.

This clonotype came up a few times. The CDR3 DNA is TGTGCCAGCCAGAGAAGCTGGGGCAATCAGCCCCAGCATTTT. It encodes CASQRSWGNQPQHF. The chain uses TRBV27 and TRBJ1-5, with no clear D. The CDR3 spans 14 residues. The germline CDR1 and CDR2 sequences are MNHEY and SMNVEV (reference sequence). With 8 bases removed from V and 2 bases from J, the gap between germline ends came to 13 bases.

On this clonotype: This may be a read error: a much more frequent sequence differs by one nucleotide. The chain recombines TRBV20-1 with TRBJ2-7; TRBD2 matches at 8 bases. From germline, CDR1 is DFQATT and CDR2 SNEGSKA (reference sequence). The length of the CDR3 is 14 residues. V was pared by 4 bases and J by 2 bases, with 7 bases of the junction left unmatched. This CDR3 reads CSANKAGVPYEQYF. The CDR3 DNA sequence: TGCAGTGCTAATAAAGCGGGAGTCCCCTACGAGCAGTACTTC.

The chain joins TRBV6-1 to TRBJ1-5, with TRBD1 identical over 11 bases. Trimming took 7 bases from V and 4 from J; bases not matched to a gene: 3. The CDR3 length is 14 residues. Germline V gene sequence: CDR1 MNHNS, CDR2 SASEGT. CDR3 loop: CASTRDRGNQPQHF. The CDR3, as DNA: TGTGCCAGCACCAGGGACAGGGGGAATCAGCCCCAGCATTTT.

The J gene is TRBJ1-1, the V gene TRBV19; D uncertain. In germline, CDR1 is LNHDA, CDR2 SQIVND (reference sequence). The V end was cut by 0 bases, the J end by 0 bases, with 2 bases between. The length of the CDR3 is 13 residues. The CDR3 DNA follows: TGTGCCAGTAGTATAGAGGTGAACACTGAAGCTTTCTTT. Protein sequence: CASSIEVNTEAFF.